Reported below is one T cell receptor (beta chain). Its antigen is currently not known. No much larger clone is present one base from it, and per-base qualities are unavailable. The CDR3 sequence holds 18 residues, the cysteine and phenylalanine included. The kept DNA is CDR3 alone, 54 bases in frame from the first base. V loses 3 bases of germline sequence and J loses 0 bases, and the interval between the two ends is 18 bases. Per the germline V gene, SNHLY is the CDR1 and FYNNEI is the CDR2. This sample stems from a study of OX40 agonist ivuxolimab in advanced cancers. With respect to the entire study: The costimulatory receptor OX40 (CD134) was targeted by ivuxolimab, a fully human IgG2 agonistic monoclonal antibody. A male proportion of 70% to 90% and a mean age of roughly 58 years, ranging from about 23 to 90, were recorded for the dose-escalation cohort. Of the approximately 54 patients in dose escalation, some 19 had hepatocellular carcinoma, roughly 15 had melanoma, 9 had renal cell carcinoma and 9 had head and neck cancer. The paper covers the monotherapy dose-escalation part of the phase I ivuxolimab trial, which included N of about 51 patients. Peripheral TCRbeta sequencing aimed to test whether ivuxolimab altered TCR sequence diversity and caused clonal T-cell expansion. Intravenous ivuxolimab was administered to patients every 2 weeks at six dose levels: 0.01, 0.1, 0.3, 1.5, 3 and 10 mg/kg. Partial responses occurred in three dose-escalation patients: two with cutaneous melanoma and one with hepatocellular carcinoma. Prior anti-PD-1, anti-PD-L1 or anti-CTLA-4 therapy was permitted, and less than 45% of dose-escalation patients had received checkpoint inhibitors. Beyond this particular receptor, the publication reports: Low levels of normalized T-cell clonal expansion were also shown by some nonresponding patients. At doses of 0.1 to 3.0 mg/kg, clonal expansion of both CD4+ and CD8+ T cells in blood was seen between baseline and week 6. After ivuxolimab, expanded clones were on average more numerous among CD8+ T cells than among CD4+ T cells. The antigen specificity of the peripheral T cells that underwent clonal expansion was not determined. Partial responders in the 0.1-3.0 mg/kg groups had among the lowest normalized peripheral clonal expansion, especially among CD8+ T cells.

Patients with autoimmune disease history or receiving systemic immunosuppression were excluded from the trial. Peripheral blood for TCR sequencing was collected from all dose cohorts at baseline, on cycle 4 day 1, and on cycle 7 day 1. The samples were drawn from a first-in-human, open-label, multicenter phase I dose-escalation trial of ivuxolimab. Adults with locally advanced or metastatic melanoma, renal cell, hepatocellular, or head and neck squamous cell carcinoma were enrolled in the trial. Before TCR sequencing, CD4+ and CD8+ T cells were separately sorted from peripheral blood. Genomic DNA was extracted from sorted cells for sequencing of the TCRbeta CDR3 region. TCRbeta CDR3 regions were sequenced using the immunoSEQ Assay. TCRdb stores this immuneACCESS table with in-frame sequences only. Part of the clones is absent; in the studies checked, under half of the shortfall reflects unresolved V genes, and no reason is known for the rest. For this sample there are some 97,000 clones; about 89% appear just once. The top ten constitute roughly 0.15% of the sample.

Here the chain combines TRBV2 and TRBJ1-5, and TRBD1 may be the D gene, going by 5 matching bases. This receptor was taken from an adult with an advanced solid tumor such as melanoma, head and neck, liver or kidney cancer. The sample here was CD4+ or CD8+ T cells sorted from blood, taken in a trial of the OX40 agonist ivuxolimab. The nucleotide sequence reads TGTGCCAGCAGTGAGACAGCCGTCGAGAGATATAGCAATCAGCCCCAGCATTTT. This encodes CASSETAVERYSNQPQHF.